The 20 T cell receptor beta chains below were found in one sample sequenced in a study of identical twins. MiXCR was run by TCRdb on the 5' RACE reads, yielding one entry per CDR3 protein. Altogether 500,000 to 650,000 distinct CDR3 sequences are present, just over 7% being singletons, with the ten largest covering around 1.6%. A further study also used this sample, focusing on yellow fever vaccine responses in identical twins.

The sample taken for sequencing was PBMCs. The receptors derive from a woman aged 18 to 35 in good health.

There are a few counts of this clonotype. This chain links TRBV18 with TRBJ2-1, with 9 bases lining up with TRBD2. CDR1 and CDR2 (germline): KGHSH, LQKENI. CDR3 length: 15 residues. Germline trimming cut 2 bases from V and 6 bases from J; bases unmatched to any gene: 5. The CDR3 spells CASSPMVAGVNEQFF. The CDR3 nucleotides are TGTGCCAGCTCACCAATGGTAGCGGGAGTCAATGAGCAGTTCTTC.

The table lists this clonotype with many counts. The chain combines TRBV28 with TRBJ1-1; maybe TRBD1 (6 bases). Germline loops: CDR1 MDHEN, CDR2 SYDVKM. The CDR3 extends over 13 amino acids. Trimming shortened V by 6 bases and J by 3 bases, and 11 bases separated the two germline ends. CDR3 DNA sequence: TGTGCCAGCAGACGTACAGGGTACACTGAAGCTTTCTTT. Translated, it gives CASRRTGYTEAFF.

This clonotype was seen many times. This chain joins TRBV7-9 and TRBJ2-1; tentative D call: TRBD2 (5 bases). The V gene lost 8 bases and the J gene lost 8 bases, with 13 bases spanning the gap. The CDR3 contains 12 residues. Germline lookup yields CDR1 SEHNR and CDR2 FQNEAQ (reference sequence). The CDR3 is CASGPRGHEQFF. The CDR3 coding sequence is TGTGCCAGCGGCCCCCGGGGTCATGAGCAGTTCTTC. The full variable domain, in which reference TRBV7-9 and TRBJ2-1 provide the parts outside the CDR3, is DTGVSQNPRHKITKRGQNVTFRCDPISEHNRLYWYRQTLGQGPEFLTYFQNEAQLEKSRLLSDRFSAERPKGSFSTLEIQRTEQGDSAMYLCASGPRGHEQFFGPGTRLTVL.

The sample holds a few counts of this clonotype. This chain joins TRBV20-1 and TRBJ1-2; a weak D match, TRBD1 (6 bases). V dropped 1 base and J dropped 2 bases, with 23 bases sitting between them. The CDR3 runs to 18 residues. CDR1 is DFQATT, CDR2 SNEGSKA, per germline (reference sequence). CDR3 sequence: CSARVGSYGTGTNYGYTF. The CDR3 DNA reads as TGCAGTGCTAGAGTGGGCTCTTACGGGACCGGGACAAACTATGGCTACACCTTC.

The chain carries TRBV6-4 and TRBJ2-3; D gene unclear. Trimming took 4 bases from V and 3 from J, leaving 8 bases between them. CDR1 and CDR2 from the germline V gene are MRHNA and SNTAGT. CDR3 size: 13 residues. In nucleotides, the CDR3 is TGTGCCAGCAGTGGCGTAGAAACAGATACGCAGTATTTT. It encodes CASSGVETDTQYF.

The chain joins TRBV18 to TRBJ1-4, with no clear D. The CDR3 consists of 14 residues. The ends were cut back, 1 base at V and 4 bases at J, with 7 bases in the middle. Germline loops: CDR1 KGHSH, CDR2 LQKENI. The DNA for the CDR3 is TGTGCCAGCTCACCACTCGAATTTAATGAAAAACTGTTTTTT. It specifies CASSPLEFNEKLFF.

This clonotype has more than one count but fewer than ten. The chain uses TRBV10-3 and TRBJ1-1; possible D gene TRBD1, 5 bases. CDR3 length: 11 residues. CDR1 and CDR2 (germline): ENHRY, SYGVKD. With 6 bases removed from V and 7 bases from J, the gap between germline ends came to 9 bases. CDR3 protein: CAISGTFEAFF. The CDR3, as DNA: TGTGCCATCAGCGGGACTTTTGAAGCTTTCTTT.

This clonotype was seen many times. This chain links TRBV7-2 with TRBJ2-1, with 7 bases fitting TRBD2. Germline CDR1 and CDR2: SGHTA and FQGNSA. V was clipped by 5 bases and J by 2 bases; unmatched bases: 6. This CDR3 region has 15 residues. For the CDR3, the DNA is TGTGCCAGCAGCCCTGGGAGGGGTCCCTACAATGAGCAGTTCTTC. This translates into CASSPGRGPYNEQFF.

V and J are TRBV7-3 and TRBJ2-1; 7 bases agree with TRBD2. The CDR3 runs 15 residues. V was pared by 3 bases and J by 3 bases, with 5 bases of the junction left unmatched. Germline CDR1 reads SGHTA; CDR2 reads FQGTGA. This chain's CDR3 is CASSFGGGGYNEQFF. CDR3 bases: TGTGCCAGCAGCTTCGGCGGGGGTGGCTACAATGAGCAGTTCTTC.

V is TRBV12-3 or TRBV12-4 and J is TRBJ2-5; possibly TRBD1 for D (5 bases). Trimming took off 3 bases at V and 6 bases at J, with 11 bases between the two ends. CDR3 length: 13 residues. The CDR3 region has the DNA TGTGCCAGCAGTTTCCGACAGATGCAGACCCAGTACTTC. The encoded protein is CASSFRQMQTQYF.

This clonotype was observed a handful of times. The rearrangement joins TRBV20-1 to TRBJ2-5; 10 positions agree with TRBD2. This CDR3 spans 14 amino acids. V trimming: 1 base; J trimming: 2 bases; junction bases outside the gene matches: 1. Germline assignment: CDR1 DFQATT and CDR2 SNEGSKA (reference sequence). CDR3 bases: TGCAGTGCTAGAGGGACTAGCGGACAAGAGACCCAGTACTTC. Amino acids: CSARGTSGQETQYF.

This clonotype was counted many times. The V gene is TRBV12-3 or TRBV12-4, the J gene TRBJ1-2; D call uncertain. With 6 bases removed from V and 4 bases from J, the gap between germline ends came to 12 bases. The CDR3 consists of 13 residues. The CDR3 DNA reads as TGTGCCAGCAGCCTGGATGGCTCCTATGGCTACACCTTC. This encodes CASSLDGSYGYTF.

The chain couples TRBV2 to TRBJ2-1, with unresolved D. Trimming removed 7 bases at V and 0 bases at J, with 13 bases between. This CDR3 has 15 amino acids. CDR1 and CDR2 from the germline V gene are SNHLY and FYNNEI. The CDR3 region has the DNA TGTGCCAGCAAGAACCTGGATCTCTCCTACAATGAGCAGTTCTTC. Encoded protein: CASKNLDLSYNEQFF. The variable domain in full, completed from reference TRBV2 and TRBJ2-1, reads EPEVTQTPSHQVTQMGQEVILRCVPISNHLYFYWYRQILGQKVEFLVSFYNNEISEKSEIFDDQFSVERPDGSNFTLKIRSTKLEDSAMYFCASKNLDLSYNEQFFGPGTRLTVL.

The chain couples TRBV2 to TRBJ2-3; D perhaps matches TRBD2 (6 bases). V lost 6 bases and J 2 bases, leaving 9 bases between the germline ends. Germline CDR1 is SNHLY and CDR2 is FYNNEI. The CDR3 consists of 13 residues. CDR3 in DNA: TGTGCCAGCAGGCGGGACCTCACAGATACGCAGTATTTT. Its translation is CASRRDLTDTQYF.

The J gene is TRBJ1-2, the V gene TRBV29-1; 7 nucleotides line up with TRBD1. The length of the CDR3 is 11 residues. The germline CDR1 and CDR2 sequences are SQVTM and ANQGSEA. The trim removed 7 bases at V and 3 bases at J, leaving 2 bases unmatched. The CDR3 DNA reads as TGCAGCGCCGACAGGGACTATGGCTACACCTTC. Amino acid sequence: CSADRDYGYTF.

This clonotype appeared many times. The V gene is TRBV10-3, the J gene TRBJ1-1; maybe TRBD1 (6 bases). V lost 6 bases, J lost 2 bases, and 16 bases lay in between. The CDR3 sequence is 15 residues long. CDR1 and CDR2 from the germline V gene are ENHRY and SYGVKD. CDR3 in DNA: TGTGCCATCAGCATGGGACAAGGGGTTAACACTGAAGCTTTCTTT. Translation gives CAISMGQGVNTEAFF.

The rearrangement links TRBV6-1 to TRBJ2-5; D is undetermined. Germline CDR1 is MNHNS and CDR2 is SASEGT. Trimming cost V 5 bases and J 0 bases, with 10 bases left between them. The CDR3 sequence is 14 residues long. The CDR3 loop is CASSPATYQETQYF. The CDR3 nucleotides read TGTGCCAGCAGTCCAGCCACGTACCAAGAGACCCAGTACTTC.

This clonotype was found a few times. V usage is TRBV7-8 and J usage is TRBJ2-7, with TRBD1 identical over 7 bases. V lost 1 base and J lost 1; bases outside the gene matches: 4. This CDR3 spans 15 amino acids. Germline loops: CDR1 SGHVS, CDR2 FQNEAQ. The CDR3 loop reads CASSLGDSASYEQYV. The DNA for the CDR3 is TGTGCCAGCAGCTTAGGGGACAGCGCATCCTACGAGCAGTACGTC.

This clonotype was detected only a few times. The V gene is TRBV2, the J gene TRBJ2-7; 7 bases map to TRBD1. The CDR3 runs to 13 residues. The V segment lost 6 bases and the J segment 6 bases; nucleotides outside the gene matches: 8. CDR1 SNHLY and CDR2 FYNNEI come from the germline V gene. CDR3 sequence reads: CASRGTVGREQYF. CDR3 bases: TGTGCCAGCAGGGGGACAGTGGGGCGCGAGCAGTACTTC.

This clonotype was counted between two and nine times. The V and J genes are TRBV20-1 and TRBJ2-7; D gene unclear. Germline lookup yields CDR1 DFQATT and CDR2 SNEGSKA (reference sequence). CDR3 length: 12 residues. V lost 6 bases and J lost 3, with 12 bases in between. The CDR3 DNA follows: TGCAGTGCCCCTGGGAAGGTCTACGAGCAGTACTTC. Residues: CSAPGKVYEQYF.